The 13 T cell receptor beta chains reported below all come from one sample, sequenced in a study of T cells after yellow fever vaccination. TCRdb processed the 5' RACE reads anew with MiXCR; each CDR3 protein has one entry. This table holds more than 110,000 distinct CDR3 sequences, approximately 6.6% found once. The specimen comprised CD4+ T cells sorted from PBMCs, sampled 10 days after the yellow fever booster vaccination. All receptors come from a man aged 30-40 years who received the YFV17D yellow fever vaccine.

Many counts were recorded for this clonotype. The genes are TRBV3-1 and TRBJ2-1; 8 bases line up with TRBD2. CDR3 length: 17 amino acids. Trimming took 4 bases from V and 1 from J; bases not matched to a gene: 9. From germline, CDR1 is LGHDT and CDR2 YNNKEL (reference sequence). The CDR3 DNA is TGTGCCAGCAGCCCAAGAATAGCGGGATGGTCCTACAATGAGCAGTTCTTC. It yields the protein CASSPRIAGWSYNEQFF.

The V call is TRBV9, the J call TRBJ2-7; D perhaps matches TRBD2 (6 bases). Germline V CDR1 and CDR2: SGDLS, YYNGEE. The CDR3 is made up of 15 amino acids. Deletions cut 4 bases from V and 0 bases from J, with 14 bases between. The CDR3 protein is CASSTGSLTSYEQYF. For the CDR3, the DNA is TGTGCCAGCAGCACCGGGAGCCTTACCTCCTACGAGCAGTACTTC.

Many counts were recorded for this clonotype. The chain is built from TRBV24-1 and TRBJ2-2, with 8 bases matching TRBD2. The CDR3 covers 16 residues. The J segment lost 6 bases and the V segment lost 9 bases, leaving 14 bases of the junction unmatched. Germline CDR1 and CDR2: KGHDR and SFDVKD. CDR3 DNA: TGTGCCACCTCCCCAGAGGGACTAGGAACCGCCGGGGAGCTGTTTTTT. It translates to CATSPEGLGTAGELFF.

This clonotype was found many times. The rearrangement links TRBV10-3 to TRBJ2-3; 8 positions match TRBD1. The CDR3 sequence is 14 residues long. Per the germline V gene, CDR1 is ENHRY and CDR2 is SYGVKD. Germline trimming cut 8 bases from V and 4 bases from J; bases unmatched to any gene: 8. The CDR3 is CAIGESGGADTQYF. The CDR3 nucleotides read TGTGCCATCGGGGAGTCAGGGGGCGCAGATACGCAGTATTTT.

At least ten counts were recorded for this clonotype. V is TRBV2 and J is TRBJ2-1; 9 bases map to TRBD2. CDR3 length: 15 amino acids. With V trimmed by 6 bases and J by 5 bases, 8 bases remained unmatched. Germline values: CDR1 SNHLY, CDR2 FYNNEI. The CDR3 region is CASRARTSANNEQFF. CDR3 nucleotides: TGTGCCAGCAGAGCGCGGACTAGCGCAAACAATGAGCAGTTCTTC.

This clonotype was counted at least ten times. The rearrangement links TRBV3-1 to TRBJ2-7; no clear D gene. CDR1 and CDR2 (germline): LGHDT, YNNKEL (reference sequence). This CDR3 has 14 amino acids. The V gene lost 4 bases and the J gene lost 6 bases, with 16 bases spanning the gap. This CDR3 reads CASSLAPIESEQYF. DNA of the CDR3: TGTGCCAGCAGCCTGGCACCGATCGAATCCGAGCAGTACTTC.

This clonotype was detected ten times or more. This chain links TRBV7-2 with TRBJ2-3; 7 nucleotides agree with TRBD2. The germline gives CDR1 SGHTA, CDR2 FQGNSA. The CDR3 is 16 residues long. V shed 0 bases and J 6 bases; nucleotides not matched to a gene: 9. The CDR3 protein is CASSLARGLTTDTQYF. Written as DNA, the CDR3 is TGTGCCAGCAGCTTAGCGCGGGGACTAACAACGGATACGCAGTATTTT.

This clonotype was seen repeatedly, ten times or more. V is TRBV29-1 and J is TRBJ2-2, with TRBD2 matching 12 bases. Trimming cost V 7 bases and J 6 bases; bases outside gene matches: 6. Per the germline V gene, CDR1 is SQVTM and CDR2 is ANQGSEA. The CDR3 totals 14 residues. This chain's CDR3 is CSGRTSGTPGELFF. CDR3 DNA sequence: TGCAGCGGAAGGACTAGCGGGACCCCCGGGGAGCTGTTTTTT.

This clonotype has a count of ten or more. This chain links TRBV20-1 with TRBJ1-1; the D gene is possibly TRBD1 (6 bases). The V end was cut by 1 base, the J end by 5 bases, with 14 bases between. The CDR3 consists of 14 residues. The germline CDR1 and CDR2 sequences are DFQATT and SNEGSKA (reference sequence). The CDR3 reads CSARVRTAGTEAFF. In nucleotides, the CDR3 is TGCAGTGCTAGAGTAAGGACAGCGGGAACTGAAGCTTTCTTT.

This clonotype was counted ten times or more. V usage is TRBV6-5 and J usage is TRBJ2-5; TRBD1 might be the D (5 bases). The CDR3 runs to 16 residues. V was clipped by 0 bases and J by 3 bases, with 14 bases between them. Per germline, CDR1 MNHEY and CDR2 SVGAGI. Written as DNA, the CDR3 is TGTGCCAGCAGTTACTCGAGTCGGACAAATGAAGAGACCCAGTACTTC. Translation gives CASSYSSRTNEETQYF.

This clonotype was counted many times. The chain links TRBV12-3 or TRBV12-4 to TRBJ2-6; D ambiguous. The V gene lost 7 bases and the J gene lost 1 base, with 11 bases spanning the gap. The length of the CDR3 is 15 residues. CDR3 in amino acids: CASTQLVSGANVLTF. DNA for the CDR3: TGTGCCAGCACCCAACTTGTGTCTGGGGCCAACGTCCTGACTTTC.

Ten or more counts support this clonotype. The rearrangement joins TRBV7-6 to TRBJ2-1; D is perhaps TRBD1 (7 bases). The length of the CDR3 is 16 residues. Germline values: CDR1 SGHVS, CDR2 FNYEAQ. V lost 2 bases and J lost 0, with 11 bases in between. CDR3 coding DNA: TGTGCCAGCAGCTTATGGGGGGACAGCTCCTACAATGAGCAGTTCTTC. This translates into CASSLWGDSSYNEQFF.

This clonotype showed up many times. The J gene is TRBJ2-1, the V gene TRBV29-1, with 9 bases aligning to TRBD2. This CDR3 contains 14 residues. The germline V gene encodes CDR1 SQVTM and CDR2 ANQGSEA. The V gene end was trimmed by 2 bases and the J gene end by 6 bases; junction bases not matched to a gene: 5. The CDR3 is CSVERVAGANEQFF. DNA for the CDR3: TGCAGCGTTGAAAGGGTAGCGGGAGCCAATGAGCAGTTCTTC.